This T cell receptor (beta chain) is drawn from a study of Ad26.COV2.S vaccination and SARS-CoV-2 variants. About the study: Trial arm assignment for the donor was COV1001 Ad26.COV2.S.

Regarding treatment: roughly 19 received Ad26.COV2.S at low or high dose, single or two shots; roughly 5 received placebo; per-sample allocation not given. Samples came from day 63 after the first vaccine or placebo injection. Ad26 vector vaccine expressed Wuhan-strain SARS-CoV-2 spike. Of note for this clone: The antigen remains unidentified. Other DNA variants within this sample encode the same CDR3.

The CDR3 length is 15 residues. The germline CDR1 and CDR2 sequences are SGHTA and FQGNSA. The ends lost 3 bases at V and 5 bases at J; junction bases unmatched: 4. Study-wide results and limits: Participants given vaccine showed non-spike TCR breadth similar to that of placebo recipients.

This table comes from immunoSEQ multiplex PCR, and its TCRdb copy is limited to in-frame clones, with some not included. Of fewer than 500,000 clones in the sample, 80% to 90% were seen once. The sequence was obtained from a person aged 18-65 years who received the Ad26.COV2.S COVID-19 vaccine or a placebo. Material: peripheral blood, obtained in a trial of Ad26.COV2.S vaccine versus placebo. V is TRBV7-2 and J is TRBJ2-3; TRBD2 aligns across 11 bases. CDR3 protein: CASSFSGGAGDTQYF. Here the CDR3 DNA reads TGTGCCAGCAGCTTTAGCGGGGGGGCAGGAGATACGCAGTATTTT. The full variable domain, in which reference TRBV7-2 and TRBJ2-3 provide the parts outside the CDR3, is GAGVSQSPSNKVTEKGKDVELRCDPISGHTALYWYRQSLGQGLEFLIYFQGNSAPDKSGLPSDRFSAERTGGSVSTLTIQRTQQEDSAVYLCASSFSGGAGDTQYFGPGTRLTVL.